This T cell receptor (beta chain) originates from a study of T cell responses to AZD1222 COVID-19 vaccine. Broader study findings: Seropositivity was recorded at baseline in only a handful of AZD1222 recipients. Variant regions that are unmutated are reportedly the target of nearly half of spike-specific TCRs. Distributed over spike, vaccine-associated CD4 TCRs predominated at 160-218 and 743-854. Only after the peak T cell response were repertoires sampled.

Measured with immunoSEQ multiplex PCR; TCRdb has only the in-frame clones, and not every one. The profile shows 100,000 to 150,000 clones, roughly 93% of them singletons. The CDR3 consists of 17 residues. The V gene end was trimmed by 3 bases and the J gene end by 4 bases; junction bases not matched to a gene: 9. Per germline, CDR1 LGHDT and CDR2 YNNKEL (reference sequence). This clone was found a few times. The antigen is undetermined. The source material was peripheral blood, sampled on day 0 of AZD1222 vaccination. This TCR was sampled from an adult in good health. This chain connects TRBV3-1 (or the pseudogene TRBV3-2) to TRBJ1-6, with 7 bases lining up with TRBD1. Here the CDR3 reads CASSHATGQVYNSPLHF. The CDR3 DNA follows: TGTGCCAGCAGCCACGCTACCGGACAGGTTTATAATTCACCCCTCCACTTT.